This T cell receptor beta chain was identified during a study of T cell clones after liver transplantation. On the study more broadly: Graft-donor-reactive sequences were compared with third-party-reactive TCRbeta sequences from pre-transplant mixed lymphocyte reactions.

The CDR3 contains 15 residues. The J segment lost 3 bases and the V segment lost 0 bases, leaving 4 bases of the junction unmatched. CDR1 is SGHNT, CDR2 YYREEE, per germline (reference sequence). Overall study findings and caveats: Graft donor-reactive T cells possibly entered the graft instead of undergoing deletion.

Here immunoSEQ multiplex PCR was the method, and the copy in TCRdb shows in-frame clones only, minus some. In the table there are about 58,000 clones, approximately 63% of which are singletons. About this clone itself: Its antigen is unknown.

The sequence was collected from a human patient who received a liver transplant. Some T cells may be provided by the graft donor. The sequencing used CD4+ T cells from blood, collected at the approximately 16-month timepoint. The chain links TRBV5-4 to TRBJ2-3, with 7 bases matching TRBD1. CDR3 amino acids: CASSLAGGRTDTQYF. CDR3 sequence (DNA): TGTGCCAGCAGCTTGGCAGGGGGTAGGACAGATACGCAGTATTTT.